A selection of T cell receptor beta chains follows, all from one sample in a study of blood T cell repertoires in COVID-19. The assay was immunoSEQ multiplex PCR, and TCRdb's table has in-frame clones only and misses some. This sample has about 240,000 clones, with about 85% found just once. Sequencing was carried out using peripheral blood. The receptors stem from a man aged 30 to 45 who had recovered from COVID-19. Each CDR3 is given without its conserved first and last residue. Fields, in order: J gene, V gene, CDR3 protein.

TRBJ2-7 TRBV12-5 ASGLEPSLLLAGGTYSYEQY
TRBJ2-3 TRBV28 ASSSIVSGGGDTQY
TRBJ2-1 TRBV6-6 ASSYVDREYNEQF
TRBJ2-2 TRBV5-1 ASSAQSSGNTGELF
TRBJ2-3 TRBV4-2 ASSQNWGLNTDTQY
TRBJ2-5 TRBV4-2 ASSQDEGQETQY
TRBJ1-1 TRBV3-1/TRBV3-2 ASSQVSAGTEAF
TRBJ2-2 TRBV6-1 ASSEAAGGNTGELF
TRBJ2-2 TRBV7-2 ASSLARGQGELF
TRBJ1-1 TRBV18 ASSPNRENTEAF
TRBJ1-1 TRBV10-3 ATRGRTEAF
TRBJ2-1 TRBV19 ASSQGASYNEQF
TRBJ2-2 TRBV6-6 ASSYSTDGGTGELF
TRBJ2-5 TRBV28 ASSSLSQETQY
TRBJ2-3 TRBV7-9 ASSFPYTDTQY
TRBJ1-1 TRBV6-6 ASRRTSGENTEAF
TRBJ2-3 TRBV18 ASSPSGQSLDTQY
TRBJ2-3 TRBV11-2 ASSLVRQGRGTDTQY
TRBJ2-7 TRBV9 ASSVGGGTYEQY
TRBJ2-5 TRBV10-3 AIRESGGSLETQY
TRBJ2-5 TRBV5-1 ASAIAGGPETQY
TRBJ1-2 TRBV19 ASSIGRWQTTYGYT
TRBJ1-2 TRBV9 ASSPNTGGYT
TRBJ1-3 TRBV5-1 ASSFSGTGAGNTIY
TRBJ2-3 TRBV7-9 ASSNPGGQYKDTQY
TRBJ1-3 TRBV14 ASSLKGNNAGNTIY
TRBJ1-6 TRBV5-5 ASSLGQGLNSPLH
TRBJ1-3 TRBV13 ASSLGARSGNTIY
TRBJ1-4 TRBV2 ASSELSSDEKLF
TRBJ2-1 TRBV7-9 ASSPTSGAVNEQF
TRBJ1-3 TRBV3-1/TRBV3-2 ASSQDLLVGNTIY
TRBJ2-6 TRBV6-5 ASSPTTGANVLT
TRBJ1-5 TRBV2 ASTPSTLSNQPQH
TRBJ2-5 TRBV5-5 ASSLAGGEVTQY
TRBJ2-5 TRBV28 ASSPLPPLQETQY
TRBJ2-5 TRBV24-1 ATSLWTGNYETQY
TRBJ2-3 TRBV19 ASSTGQGADTQY
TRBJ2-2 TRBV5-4 ASSFRGASGELF
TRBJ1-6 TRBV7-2 ASSRDRGGSPLH
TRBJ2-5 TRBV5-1 ASSLGTGDSGTQY
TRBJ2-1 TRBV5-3 ARSPDCTSGGALDEQF
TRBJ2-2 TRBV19 ASSMGRANGELF
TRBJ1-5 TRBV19 ASSQGVGNQPQH
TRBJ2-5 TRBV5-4 ASSTAGTRQETQY
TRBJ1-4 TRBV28 ASTPLISNEKLF
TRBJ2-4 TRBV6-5 ASSKGTGEAIQY
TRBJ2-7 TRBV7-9 ASSLGEGLEQY
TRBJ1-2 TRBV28 ASSRGSRRNYGYT
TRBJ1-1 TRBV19 ASSPGGAGTEAF
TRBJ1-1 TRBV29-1 SVSGDRNTEAF
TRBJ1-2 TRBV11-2 ASSLDSDYGYT